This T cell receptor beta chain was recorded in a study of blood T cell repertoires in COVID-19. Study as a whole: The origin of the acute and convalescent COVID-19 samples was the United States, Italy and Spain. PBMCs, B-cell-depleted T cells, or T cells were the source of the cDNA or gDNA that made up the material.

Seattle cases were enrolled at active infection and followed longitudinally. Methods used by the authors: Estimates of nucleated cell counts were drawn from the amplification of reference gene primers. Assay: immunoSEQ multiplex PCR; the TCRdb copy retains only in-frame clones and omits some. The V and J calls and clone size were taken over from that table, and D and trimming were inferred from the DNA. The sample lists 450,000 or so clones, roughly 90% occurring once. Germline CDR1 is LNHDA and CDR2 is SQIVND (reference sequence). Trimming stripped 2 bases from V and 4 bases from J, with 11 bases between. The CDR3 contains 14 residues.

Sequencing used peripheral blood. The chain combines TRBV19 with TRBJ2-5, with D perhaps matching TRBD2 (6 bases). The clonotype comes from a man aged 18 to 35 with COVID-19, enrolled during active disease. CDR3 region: CASSIRDFGETQYF. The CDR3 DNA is TGTGCCAGTAGTATACGGGACTTTGGAGAGACCCAGTACTTC.